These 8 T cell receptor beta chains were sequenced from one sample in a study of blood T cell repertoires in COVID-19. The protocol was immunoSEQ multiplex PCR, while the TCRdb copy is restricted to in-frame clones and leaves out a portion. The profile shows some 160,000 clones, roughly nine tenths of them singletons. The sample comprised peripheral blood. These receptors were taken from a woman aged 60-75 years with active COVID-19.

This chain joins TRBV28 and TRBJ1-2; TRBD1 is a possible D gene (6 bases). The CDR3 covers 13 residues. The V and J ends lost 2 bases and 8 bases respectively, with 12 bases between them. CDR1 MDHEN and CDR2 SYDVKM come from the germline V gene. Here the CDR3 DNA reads TGTGCCAGCAGTTTACAGGGGCCACTAGGCTACACCTTC. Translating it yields CASSLQGPLGYTF.

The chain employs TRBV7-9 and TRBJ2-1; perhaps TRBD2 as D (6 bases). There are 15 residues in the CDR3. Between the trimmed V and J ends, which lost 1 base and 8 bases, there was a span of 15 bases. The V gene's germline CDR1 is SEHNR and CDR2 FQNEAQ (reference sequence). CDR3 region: CASSLEGGPGYEQFF. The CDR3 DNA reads TGTGCCAGCAGCTTAGAGGGAGGCCCCGGTTATGAGCAGTTCTTC.

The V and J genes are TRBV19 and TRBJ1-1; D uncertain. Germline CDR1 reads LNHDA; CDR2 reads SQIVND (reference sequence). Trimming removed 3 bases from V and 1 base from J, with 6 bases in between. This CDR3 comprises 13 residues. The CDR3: CASSIIQNTEAFF. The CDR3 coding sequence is TGTGCCAGTAGTATCATACAGAACACTGAAGCTTTCTTT. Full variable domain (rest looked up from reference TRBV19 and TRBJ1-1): DGGITQSPKYLFRKEGQNVTLSCEQNLNHDAMYWYRQDPGQGLRLIYYSQIVNDFQKGDIAEGYSVSREKKESFPLTVTSAQKNPTAFYLCASSIIQNTEAFFGQGTRLTVV.

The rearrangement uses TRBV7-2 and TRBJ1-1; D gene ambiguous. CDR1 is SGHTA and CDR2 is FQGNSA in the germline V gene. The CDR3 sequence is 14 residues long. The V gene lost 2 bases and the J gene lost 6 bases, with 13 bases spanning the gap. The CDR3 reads CASSLRLNGAEAFF. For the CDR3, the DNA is TGTGCCAGCAGCTTAAGGTTGAACGGGGCTGAAGCTTTCTTT.

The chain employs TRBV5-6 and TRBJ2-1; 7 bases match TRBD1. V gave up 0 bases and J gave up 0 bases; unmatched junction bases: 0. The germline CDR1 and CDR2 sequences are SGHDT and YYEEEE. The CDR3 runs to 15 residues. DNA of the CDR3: TGTGCCAGCAGCTTGGACAGGGGCTCCTACAATGAGCAGTTCTTC. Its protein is CASSLDRGSYNEQFF.

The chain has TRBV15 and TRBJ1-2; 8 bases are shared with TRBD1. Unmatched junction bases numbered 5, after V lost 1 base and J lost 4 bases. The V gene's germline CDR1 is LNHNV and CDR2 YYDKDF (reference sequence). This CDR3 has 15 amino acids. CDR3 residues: CATSRGSGGGYGYTF. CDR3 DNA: TGTGCCACCAGCAGAGGCTCAGGGGGCGGCTATGGCTACACCTTC.

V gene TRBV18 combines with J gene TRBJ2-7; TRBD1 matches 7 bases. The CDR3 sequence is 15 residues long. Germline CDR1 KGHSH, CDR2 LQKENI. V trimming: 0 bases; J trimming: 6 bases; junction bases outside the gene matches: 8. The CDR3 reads CASSPPGQPAFEQYF. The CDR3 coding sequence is TGTGCCAGCTCACCACCGGGACAGCCCGCTTTCGAGCAGTACTTC.

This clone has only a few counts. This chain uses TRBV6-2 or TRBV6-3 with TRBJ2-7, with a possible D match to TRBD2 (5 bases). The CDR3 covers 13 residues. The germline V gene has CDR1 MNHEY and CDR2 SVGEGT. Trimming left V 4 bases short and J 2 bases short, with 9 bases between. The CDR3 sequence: CASSWAGAYEQYF. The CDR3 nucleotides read TGTGCCAGCAGTTGGGCGGGCGCCTACGAGCAGTACTTC.